This T cell receptor (beta chain) was identified during a study of T cells in Graves' hyperthyroidism and ophthalmopathy. Findings and caveats of the study: Most thyroid clonotypes with frequency above 0.001 were detected in blood. The model forecast ophthalmopathy, anticipating it by a median roughly 6 months before onset.

Exclusion of patients followed from uncontrolled infection, other autoimmune disease, pregnancy or lactation. PBMCs were collected from a roughly 9.7 ml volume of fresh peripheral blood. A word on this clonotype: The antigen remains undetermined.

RNA transcripts served as the template for amplifying TCR beta CDR3 regions. Initially, a first-round RT-PCR of the TCR CDR3 employed the HTBI primer set. MiXCR, run by TCRdb on the multiplex PCR reads, gives a single entry per CDR3 protein. The sample carries under 350,000 distinct CDR3 sequences, around 23% recorded once. Trimming removed 4 bases from V and 3 bases from J; junction bases left unmatched: 6. Per the germline V gene, CDR1 is SGHTA and CDR2 is FQGNSA. There are 15 residues in the CDR3. The chain employs TRBV7-2 and TRBJ2-7, with 10 bases fitting TRBD2. Material: blood. This receptor was obtained from a woman in her forties or fifties with Graves' hyperthyroidism. CDR3 bases: TGTGCCAGCAGCTCTAGCGGGAGAAGAGGCTACGAGCAGTACTTC. This codes for CASSSSGRRGYEQYF.